There are a few counts of the clone carrying this T cell receptor (beta chain). Its antigen is as yet unknown. Profiling that covered TCR beta VDJ and CDR3 relied on genomic DNA as its template. TCRdb fed the reads into MiXCR, producing one record per CDR3 protein. The sample records 95,000 to 120,000 distinct CDR3 sequences, roughly 50% being singletons. The data stem from a study of CD8+CD57+ T cells in acquired aplastic anemia. Notes on the study in general: The number of CD8+ CDR3 sequences shared by patients and controls was around 30.

Trimming took 6 bases from V and 4 from J, leaving 12 bases between them. The CDR3 is 13 residues long. CDR1 SGHTA and CDR2 FQGNSA come from the germline V gene. Input material: sorted CD4+, CD8+, or CD8+CD57+ T cells (not recorded which) from PBMCs. The chain recombines TRBV7-2 with TRBJ1-2; no definite D call. This sequence originates from a human donor in good health, serving as a control. In DNA, the CDR3 is TGTGCCAGCAGGTCGGACGGTCCCTATGGCTACACCTTC. It encodes CASRSDGPYGYTF.